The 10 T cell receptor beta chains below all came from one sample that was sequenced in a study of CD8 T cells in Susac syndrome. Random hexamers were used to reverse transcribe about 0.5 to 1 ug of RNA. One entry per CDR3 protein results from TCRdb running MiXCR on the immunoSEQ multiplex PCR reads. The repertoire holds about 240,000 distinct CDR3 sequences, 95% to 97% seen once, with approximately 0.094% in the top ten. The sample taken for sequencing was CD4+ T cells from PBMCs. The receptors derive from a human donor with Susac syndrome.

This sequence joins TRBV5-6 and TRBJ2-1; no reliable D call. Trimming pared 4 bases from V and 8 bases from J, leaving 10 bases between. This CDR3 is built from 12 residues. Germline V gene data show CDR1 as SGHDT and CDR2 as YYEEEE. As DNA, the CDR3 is TGTGCCAGCAGCCAAACGTGGGATGAGCAGTTCTTC. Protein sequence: CASSQTWDEQFF.

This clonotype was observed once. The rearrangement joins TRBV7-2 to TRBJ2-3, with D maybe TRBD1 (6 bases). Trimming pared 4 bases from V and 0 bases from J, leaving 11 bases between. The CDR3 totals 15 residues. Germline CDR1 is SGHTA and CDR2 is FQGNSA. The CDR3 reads CASSSRGQSTDTQYF. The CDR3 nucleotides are TGTGCCAGCAGCTCCAGGGGCCAAAGCACAGATACGCAGTATTTT.

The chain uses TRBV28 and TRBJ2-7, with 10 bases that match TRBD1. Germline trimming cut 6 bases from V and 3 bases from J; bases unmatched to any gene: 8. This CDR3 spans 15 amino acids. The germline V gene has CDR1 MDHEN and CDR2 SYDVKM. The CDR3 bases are TGTGCCAGCAGGGGACAGGGGACAGGGTACTACGAGCAGTACTTC. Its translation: CASRGQGTGYYEQYF.

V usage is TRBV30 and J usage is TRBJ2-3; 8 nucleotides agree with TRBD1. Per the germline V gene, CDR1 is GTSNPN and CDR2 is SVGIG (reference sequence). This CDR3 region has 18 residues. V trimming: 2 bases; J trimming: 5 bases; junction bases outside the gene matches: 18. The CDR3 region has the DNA TGTGCCTGGAGTATCCCACTTTCGGGCAGGGGGCAAATAGATACGCAGTATTTT. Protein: CAWSIPLSGRGQIDTQYF.

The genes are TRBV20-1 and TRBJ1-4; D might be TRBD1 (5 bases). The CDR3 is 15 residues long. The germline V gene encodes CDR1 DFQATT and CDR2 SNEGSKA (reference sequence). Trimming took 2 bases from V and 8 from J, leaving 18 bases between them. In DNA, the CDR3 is TGCAGTGCTAGATACGGGATACTGCCAGGGGAAAAACTGTTTTTT. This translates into CSARYGILPGEKLFF.

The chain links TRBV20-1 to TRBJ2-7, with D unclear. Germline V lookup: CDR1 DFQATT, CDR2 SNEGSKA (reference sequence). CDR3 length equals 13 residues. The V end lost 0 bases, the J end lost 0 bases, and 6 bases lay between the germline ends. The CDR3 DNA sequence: TGCAGTGCTAGAGACCCAGTCTCCTACGAGCAGTACTTC. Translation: CSARDPVSYEQYF.

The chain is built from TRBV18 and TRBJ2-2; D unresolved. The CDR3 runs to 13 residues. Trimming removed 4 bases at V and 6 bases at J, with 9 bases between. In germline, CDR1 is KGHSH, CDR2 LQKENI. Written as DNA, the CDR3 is TGTGCCAGCTCACACCCCACGGCCGGGGAGCTGTTTTTT. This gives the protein CASSHPTAGELFF.

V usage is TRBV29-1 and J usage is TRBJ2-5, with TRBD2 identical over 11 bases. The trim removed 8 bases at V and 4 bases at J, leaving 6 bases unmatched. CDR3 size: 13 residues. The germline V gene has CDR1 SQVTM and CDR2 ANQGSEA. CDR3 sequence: CSIAGGPPETQYF. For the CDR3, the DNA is TGCAGCATAGCGGGAGGGCCCCCAGAGACCCAGTACTTC.

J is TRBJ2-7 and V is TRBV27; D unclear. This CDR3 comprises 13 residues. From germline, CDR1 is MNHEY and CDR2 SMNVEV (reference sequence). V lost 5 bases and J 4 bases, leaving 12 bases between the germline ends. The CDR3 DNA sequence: TGTGCCAGCAGTCCCTATATCGAGTACGAGCAGTACTTC. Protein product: CASSPYIEYEQYF.

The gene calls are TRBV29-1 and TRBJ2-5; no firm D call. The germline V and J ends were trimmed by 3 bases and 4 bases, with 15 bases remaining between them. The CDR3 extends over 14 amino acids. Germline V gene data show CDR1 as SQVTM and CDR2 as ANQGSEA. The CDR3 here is CSVDPAPDPETQYF. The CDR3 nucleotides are TGCAGCGTTGACCCCGCTCCTGACCCAGAGACCCAGTACTTC.